This T cell receptor beta chain was recovered during a study of T cells in Graves' hyperthyroidism and ophthalmopathy. Germline V lookup: CDR1 LNHDA, CDR2 SQIVND (reference sequence). The CDR3 loop spans 13 amino acids. Amplified TCR beta CDR3 regions derived from RNA transcripts. First-round RT-PCR with HTBI primers amplified the TCR CDR3 region. TCRdb fed the multiplex PCR reads into MiXCR, producing one record per CDR3 protein. The repertoire includes about 640,000 distinct CDR3 sequences, approximately 15% of them detected once, and about 12% sits in the top ten. Among ophthalmopathy patients, the Clinical Activity Score reached at least 3, the NOSPECS grade reached at least 4, and duration remained under 3 months. Lactation, pregnancy, other autoimmune disease or uncontrolled infection excluded patients. Thyroid ultrasound, orbital computed tomography, clinical symptoms, and serum thyroxine and TRAb underpinned diagnoses. The source of the PBMCs was about 10 ml of fresh peripheral blood.

The clonotype comes from a woman in her 50s with Graves' ophthalmopathy. J is TRBJ2-7 and V is TRBV19; 7 nucleotides match TRBD1. Sequenced material: blood. CDR3 bases: TGTCCCGTCGTGGGACAGCCAGACTACGAGCAGTACTTC. Amino acid sequence: CPVVGQPDYEQYF.